The rows below give T cell receptor beta chains drawn from one sample of a study of long-term antiretroviral therapy in people with HIV. Profiled with immunoSEQ multiplex PCR; TCRdb holds only in-frame clones, not every one. The data show 20,000 to 25,000 clones, with roughly 84% seen just once and less than 8% held by the top ten. The sequences come from unsorted PBMCs, collected 0.6 years after starting antiretroviral therapy. The origin of the receptors is a man between 60 and 75 years old with HIV. Each CDR3 is given with its conserved first and last residue. The order of the fields is clone size, V gene, D gene, J gene, CDR3 protein, CDR3 DNA. The D gene is left open where the match is weak. Expanded clones get a size class; other rows say once, few or many, or leave the size out.

>few|TRBV7-3|.|TRBJ2-7
CASSLAGAPGQLYEQYF
TGTGCCAGCAGCTTAGCGGGGGCGCCGGGACAGCTCTACGAGCAGTACTTC
>.|TRBV29-1|.|TRBJ2-5
CSVGETQYF
TGCAGCGTTGGAGAGACCCAGTACTTC
>.|TRBV13|.|TRBJ2-7
CASSLAPPSGGLYEQYF
TGTGCCAGCAGCTTAGCCCCTCCCTCAGGTGGCCTGTACGAGCAGTACTTC
>.|TRBV4-1|TRBD2|TRBJ2-7
CASSPKTSGSRGEFYEQYF
TGCGCCAGCAGCCCAAAAACTAGCGGGAGCAGGGGCGAGTTCTACGAGCAGTACTTC
>.|TRBV6-1|TRBD1|TRBJ2-7
CASSGTGNMYEQYF
TGTGCCAGCTCCGGGACAGGGAATATGTACGAGCAGTACTTC
>.|TRBV5-1|TRBD2|TRBJ2-6
CASSFWLAVNSGANVLTF
TGCGCCAGCAGCTTTTGGCTAGCGGTTAACTCTGGGGCCAACGTCCTGACTTTC
>.|TRBV27|TRBD2|TRBJ2-6
CASSRVSGGASGANVLTF
TGTGCCAGCAGTCGGGTCAGCGGGGGGGCGTCTGGGGCCAACGTCCTGACTTTC
>.|TRBV6-1|.|TRBJ2-5
CASSESARETQYF
TGTGCCAGCAGTGAGAGTGCTAGGGAGACCCAGTACTTC
>.|TRBV29-1|TRBD1|TRBJ1-1
CSVGQGLTTEAFF
TGCAGCGTAGGACAGGGGTTGACCACTGAAGCTTTCTTT
>.|TRBV2|TRBD2|TRBJ2-1
CASSRFGTSGGNEQFF
TGTGCCAGCAGTAGATTCGGGACTAGCGGGGGCAATGAGCAGTTCTTC
>.|TRBV5-1|.|TRBJ2-5
CASSEDSFQETQYF
TGCGCCAGCAGCGAGGACTCGTTCCAAGAGACCCAGTACTTC
>.|TRBV5-1|.|TRBJ1-4
CASSLILGGGLAEKLFF
TGCGCCAGCAGCTTGATCCTAGGGGGAGGTCTGGCCGAAAAACTGTTTTTT
>.|TRBV7-9|.|TRBJ2-7
CASGGTDPITYEQYF
TGTGCCAGCGGCGGGACTGATCCGATTACCTACGAGCAGTACTTC
>.|TRBV5-4|.|TRBJ1-4
CASSLQGAATNEKLFF
TGTGCCAGCAGCCTACAGGGCGCTGCAACTAATGAAAAACTGTTTTTT
>.|TRBV5-4|.|TRBJ2-5
CASSLGGAGQETQYF
TGTGCCAGCAGCTTGGGGGGGGCAGGCCAAGAGACCCAGTACTTC
>.|TRBV4-3|.|TRBJ2-2
CASSQVRSGELFF
TGCGCCAGCAGCCAAGTACGGTCCGGGGAGCTGTTTTTT
>.|TRBV19|.|TRBJ2-7
CASSMGLAELYEQYF
TGTGCCAGTAGTATGGGATTGGCAGAATTATACGAGCAGTACTTC
>.|TRBV11-2|.|TRBJ2-5
CATTVGFKTQYF
TGTGCCACCACGGTAGGTTTTAAGACCCAGTACTTC
>few|TRBV28|.|TRBJ1-6
CASSYGGSSYNSPLHF
TGTGCCAGCAGTTACGGGGGTAGCTCCTATAATTCACCCCTCCACTTT
>.|TRBV7-3|TRBD2|TRBJ2-1
CASGNLAGVPNEQFF
TGTGCCAGCGGTAATCTGGCGGGAGTACCCAATGAGCAGTTCTTC
>.|TRBV11-1|.|TRBJ1-2
CASSHMSRYGYTF
TGTGCCAGCAGCCACATGAGCCGCTATGGCTACACCTTC
>.|TRBV7-2|.|TRBJ1-1
CASSLVYWRSEAFF
TGTGCCAGCAGCTTAGTCTATTGGCGGAGTGAAGCTTTCTTT
>few|TRBV6-4|.|TRBJ2-7
CASSDSGESAYEQYF
TGTGCCAGCAGTGACTCGGGCGAAAGTGCCTACGAGCAGTACTTC
>few|TRBV5-1|.|TRBJ1-5
CASSLRDDQPQHF
TGCGCCAGCAGCTTGCGGGATGATCAGCCCCAGCATTTT
>.|TRBV5-1|TRBD2|TRBJ2-7
CASSLQAGSYEQYF
TGCGCCAGCAGCTTACAAGCGGGATCCTACGAGCAGTACTTC
>once|TRBV7-8|TRBD2|TRBJ2-1
CASSIPPAGGPREQFF
TGTGCCAGCAGCATTCCCCCAGCGGGAGGGCCCAGGGAGCAGTTCTTC
>.|TRBV11-2|.|TRBJ2-3
CASSLHGLDTDTQYF
TGTGCCAGCAGCTTACATGGTTTGGATACAGATACGCAGTATTTT
>.|TRBV9|.|TRBJ1-3
CASSVDGPVSGNTIYF
TGTGCCAGCAGCGTAGATGGACCAGTCTCTGGAAACACCATATATTTT
>.|TRBV7-2|.|TRBJ2-5
CASSLEVVADYQETQYF
TGTGCCAGCAGCTTGGAGGTAGTAGCGGATTACCAAGAGACCCAGTACTTC
>.|TRBV28|TRBD1|TRBJ1-2
CASSGQVGGYGYTF
TGTGCCAGCAGCGGACAGGTCGGGGGATATGGCTACACCTTC
>few|TRBV4-1|.|TRBJ1-4
CASSQAVATGMGEKLFF
TGCGCCAGCAGCCAAGCCGTCGCCACAGGGATGGGTGAAAAACTGTTTTTT
>.|TRBV29-1|.|TRBJ2-3
CSVVTQRKNTQYF
TGCAGCGTGGTGACCCAGCGGAAAAATACGCAGTATTTT
>.|TRBV7-3|.|TRBJ2-7
CASSLGAWNEQYF
TGTGCCAGCAGCCTGGGCGCCTGGAATGAGCAGTACTTC
>.|TRBV6-1|.|TRBJ1-1
CASSRRSEAFF
TGTGCCAGCAGCAGGCGTAGTGAAGCTTTCTTT
>.|TRBV9|.|TRBJ2-5
CASSVGLEQETQYF
TGTGCCAGCAGCGTAGGACTAGAACAAGAGACCCAGTACTTC
>.|TRBV5-5|.|TRBJ1-6
CASSAMVGSRISPLHF
TGTGCCAGCAGCGCCATGGTGGGGAGTCGGATTTCACCCCTCCACTTT
>.|TRBV9|TRBD1|TRBJ2-7
CASSPGDSSYEQYF
TGTGCCAGCAGCCCTGGGGACAGCTCCTACGAGCAGTACTTC
>.|TRBV19|.|TRBJ2-7
CASSIVSPAGVTYEQYF
TGTGCCAGTAGTATCGTATCCCCGGCAGGGGTGACCTACGAGCAGTACTTC
>.|TRBV7-9|.|TRBJ1-1
CASSPNLYTEAFF
TGTGCCAGCAGCCCCAACCTCTACACTGAAGCTTTCTTT
>.|TRBV7-8|.|TRBJ2-4
CASSPYVGVEAKNIQYF
TGTGCCAGCAGCCCGTATGTTGGCGTAGAGGCCAAAAACATTCAGTACTTC
>.|TRBV15|.|TRBJ2-1
CATSRDPGANEQFF
TGTGCCACCAGCAGAGATCCAGGGGCCAATGAGCAGTTCTTC
>.|TRBV27|.|TRBJ2-7
CASSVTTYYEQYF
TGTGCCAGCTCCGTTACCACATACTACGAGCAGTACTTC
>.|TRBV28|TRBD1|TRBJ1-2
CASSPGGGQGANYGYTF
TGTGCCAGCAGTCCCGGGGGGGGACAGGGAGCTAACTATGGCTACACCTTC
>.|TRBV2|.|TRBJ1-1
CASSKGRMNTEAFF
TGTGCCAGCAGTAAGGGTCGTATGAACACTGAAGCTTTCTTT
>.|TRBV4-2|TRBD2|TRBJ2-1
CASSQALAGEGRVYNEQFF
TGTGCCAGCAGCCAAGCCCTAGCGGGAGAGGGGCGGGTATACAATGAGCAGTTCTTC
>.|TRBV6-1|.|TRBJ2-1
CASSEAELVEHEVF
TGTGCCAGCAGTGAAGCGGAATTAGTAGAGCATGAGGTCTTC
>.|TRBV6-1|.|TRBJ1-5
CASSEAFGNQPQHF
TGTGCCAGCAGTGAAGCGTTCGGCAATCAGCCCCAGCATTTT